This T cell receptor beta chain was recorded in a study of shared clonotypes between healthy human individuals. Study findings and constraints: Among the subsets, naive ones generally showed larger estimated richness than memory ones.

In its sample, this clone was seen once. Its antigen is unidentified. This CDR3 contains 13 residues. Germline V gene data show CDR1 as LGHNA and CDR2 as YSLEER. The V and J ends lost 1 base and 8 bases respectively, with 12 bases between them. It was at deep level that the assay was run. Sequencing used immunoSEQ multiplex PCR; TCRdb keeps in-frame clones, though not all of them. This sample has about 820,000 clones, with 92% found just once. CD45RO negativity and positive selection for CCR7 defined naive CD8 cells, a population that excluded terminally differentiated effector memory CD45RA+ cells. The clonotype comes from a man aged 30 to 39 in good health. Sequenced input: naive CD8+ T cells sorted from blood. The chain links TRBV4-3 to TRBJ2-7; D may be TRBD2 (6 bases). CDR3 amino acids: CASSQGPGGKQYF. DNA for the CDR3: TGCGCCAGCAGCCAAGGTCCGGGCGGGAAGCAGTACTTC.